Sequencing of this T cell receptor beta chain was carried out in a study of blood T cell repertoires in COVID-19. Authors' data handling: The assay estimated nucleated cells by amplifying reference gene primers. The table came from immunoSEQ multiplex PCR; TCRdb's copy has only in-frame clones and leaves some out. The V and J calls and clone size were taken over from that table, and D and trimming were inferred from the DNA. The sample consists of some 350,000 clones, about 87% of them appearing once. CDR1 is KGHDR, CDR2 SFDVKD, per germline. Trimming took 6 bases from V and 6 from J, leaving 13 bases between them. CDR3 length equals 14 residues.

The chain recombines TRBV24-1 with TRBJ2-2; D gene ambiguous. The sequenced sample consisted of peripheral blood. The clonotype originates from a woman in her fifties or sixties with COVID-19, enrolled during active disease. DNA of the CDR3: TGTGCCACCAGTCCCACCGTTGAGGCCGGGGAGCTGTTTTTT. This encodes CATSPTVEAGELFF.